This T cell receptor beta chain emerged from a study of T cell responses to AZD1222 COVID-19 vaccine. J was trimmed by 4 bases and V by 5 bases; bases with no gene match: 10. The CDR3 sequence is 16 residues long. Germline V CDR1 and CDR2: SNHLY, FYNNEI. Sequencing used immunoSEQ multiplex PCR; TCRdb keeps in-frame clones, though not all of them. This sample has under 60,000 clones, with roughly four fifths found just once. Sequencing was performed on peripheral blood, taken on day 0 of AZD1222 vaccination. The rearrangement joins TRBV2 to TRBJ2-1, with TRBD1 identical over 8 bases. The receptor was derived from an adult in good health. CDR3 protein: CASSPRGRQGYNEQFF. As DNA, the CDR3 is TGTGCCAGCAGTCCCCGGGGGAGACAGGGGTACAATGAGCAGTTCTTC.